This TCR beta chain was observed in a study of blood T cell repertoires in COVID-19. This clone was detected only once. Method: immunoSEQ multiplex PCR; TCRdb's copy keeps in-frame clones and lacks some. Of 150,000 to 200,000 clones in the sample, roughly 80% were seen once. Germline-derived CDR1 and CDR2 are SNHLY and FYNNEI. With 1 base removed from V and 7 bases from J, the gap between germline ends came to 11 bases. This CDR3 spans 14 amino acids. Sequenced material: peripheral blood. This TCR came from a woman aged 65 to 85 with COVID-19, enrolled during active disease. The chain employs TRBV2 and TRBJ1-5; TRBD1 is a possible D gene (6 bases). The CDR3 sequence: CASSEVPGAQPQHF. In DNA form, the CDR3 reads TGTGCCAGCAGTGAAGTCCCAGGGGCCCAGCCCCAGCATTTT.